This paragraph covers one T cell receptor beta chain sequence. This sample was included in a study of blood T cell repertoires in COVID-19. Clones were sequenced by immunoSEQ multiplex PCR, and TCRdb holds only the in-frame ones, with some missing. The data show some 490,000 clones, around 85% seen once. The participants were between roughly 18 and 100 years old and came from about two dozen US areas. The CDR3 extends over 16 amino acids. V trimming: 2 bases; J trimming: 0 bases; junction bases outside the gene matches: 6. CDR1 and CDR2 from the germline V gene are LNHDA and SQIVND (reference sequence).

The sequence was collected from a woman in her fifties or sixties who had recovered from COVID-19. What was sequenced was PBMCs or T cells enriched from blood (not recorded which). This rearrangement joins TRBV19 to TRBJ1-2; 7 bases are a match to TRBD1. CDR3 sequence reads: CASSIRRDRSNYGYTF. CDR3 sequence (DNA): TGTGCCAGTAGTATAAGGCGGGACAGATCTAACTATGGCTACACCTTC. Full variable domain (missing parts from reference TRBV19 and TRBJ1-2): DGGITQSPKYLFRKEGQNVTLSCEQNLNHDAMYWYRQDPGQGLRLIYYSQIVNDFQKGDIAEGYSVSREKKESFPLTVTSAQKNPTAFYLCASSIRRDRSNYGYTFGSGTRLTVV.